These 9 T cell receptor beta chains came from one sample sequenced in a study of blood T cell repertoires in COVID-19. This table comes from immunoSEQ multiplex PCR, and its TCRdb copy is limited to in-frame clones, with some not included. The profile shows some 250,000 clones, 87% of them singletons. Sample: peripheral blood. Receptors originate from a man in his sixties who had recovered from COVID-19.

The CDR3 nucleotides are TGTGCCAGCAGCTCCCCGGGACAGGGGAACATCTATGGCTACACCTTC. It yields the protein CASSSPGQGNIYGYTF. The rearrangement joins TRBV21-1 to TRBJ1-2; the D call in the table, TRBD1, was not verified against the DNA. TRBV21-1 is a listed pseudogene. The CDR3 spans 16 residues.

The chain joins TRBV12-5 to TRBJ1-1; D gene uncertain. V lost 3 bases to trimming and J lost 3 bases, with 14 bases between them. Germline V CDR1 and CDR2: LGHNT, FRNRAP. This CDR3 is built from 15 residues. The CDR3 DNA follows: TGTGCTAGTGGTTTTCCCCTCCGAGCATACACTGAAGCTTTCTTT. Residues: CASGFPLRAYTEAFF.

V gene TRBV6-5 combines with J gene TRBJ1-1, with D unresolved. V lost 0 bases to trimming and J lost 1 base, with 6 bases between them. CDR3 length: 14 amino acids. The germline V gene encodes CDR1 MNHEY and CDR2 SVGAGI. This chain's CDR3 is CASSYSPGNTEAFF. The CDR3 nucleotides read TGTGCCAGCAGTTACTCGCCAGGGAACACTGAAGCTTTCTTT.

This clone has a handful of counts. This chain connects TRBV6-1 to TRBJ1-2, with a tentative D call TRBD1 (6 bases). Deletions cut 3 bases from V and 3 bases from J, with 8 bases between. Germline values: CDR1 MNHNS, CDR2 SASEGT. This CDR3 comprises 13 residues. CDR3: CASSENRDYGYTF. In DNA, the CDR3 is TGTGCCAGCAGTGAGAACAGGGACTATGGCTACACCTTC.

The chain has TRBV12-5 and TRBJ1-1; TRBD1 is a possible D gene (5 bases). V gave up 6 bases and J gave up 7 bases, with 9 bases separating them. Germline V gene lookup returns CDR1 LGHNT and CDR2 FRNRAP. There are 11 residues in the CDR3. This chain's CDR3 is CASGPDSEAFF. The CDR3 DNA reads TGTGCTAGTGGCCCCGACAGTGAAGCTTTCTTT. The full variable domain, its missing parts supplied by reference TRBV12-5 and TRBJ1-1, is DARVTQTPRHKVTEMGQEVTMRCQPILGHNTVFWYRQTMMQGLELLAYFRNRAPLDDSGMPKDRFSAEMPDATLATLKIQPSEPRDSAVYFCASGPDSEAFFGQGTRLTVV.

This clone was recorded a few times. The chain is built from TRBV19 and TRBJ2-1, with a tentative D call TRBD1 (6 bases). This CDR3 is 14 amino acids long. Looked up from germline, CDR1 is LNHDA and CDR2 is SQIVND (reference sequence). V lost 1 base to trimming and J lost 5 bases, with 9 bases between them. CDR3 region: CASSIVGQHNEQFF. The CDR3 DNA reads as TGTGCCAGTAGTATAGTAGGACAGCACAATGAGCAGTTCTTC.

V usage is TRBV19 and J usage is TRBJ2-5; D gene uncertain. This CDR3 has 15 residues. Trimming took 4 bases from V and 3 from J, leaving 15 bases between them. Germline V gene lookup returns CDR1 LNHDA and CDR2 SQIVND (reference sequence). The CDR3 DNA is TGTGCCAGTAGTAAAGTCCGACAAAACAAAGAGACCCAGTACTTC. Protein product: CASSKVRQNKETQYF.

This clone has just one count. The J gene is TRBJ1-1, the V gene TRBV24-1, with D possibly TRBD1 on 5 matching bases. The CDR3 consists of 11 residues. The germline V gene has CDR1 KGHDR and CDR2 SFDVKD. V was shortened by 9 bases and J by 4 bases, with 8 bases between the two germline ends. The CDR3 DNA follows: TGTGCCACCGGTAGGGGCACTGAAGCTTTCTTT. Residues: CATGRGTEAFF.

The chain employs TRBV19 and TRBJ2-7; 7 positions agree with TRBD1. The CDR3 is 16 amino acids. V was pared by 4 bases and J by 5 bases, with 14 bases of the junction left unmatched. CDR1 and CDR2 from the germline V gene are LNHDA and SQIVND (reference sequence). CDR3 DNA: TGTGCCAGTAGTACGAGTCGACAGGGCTGGGGCGACGAGCAGTACTTC. Protein product: CASSTSRQGWGDEQYF.